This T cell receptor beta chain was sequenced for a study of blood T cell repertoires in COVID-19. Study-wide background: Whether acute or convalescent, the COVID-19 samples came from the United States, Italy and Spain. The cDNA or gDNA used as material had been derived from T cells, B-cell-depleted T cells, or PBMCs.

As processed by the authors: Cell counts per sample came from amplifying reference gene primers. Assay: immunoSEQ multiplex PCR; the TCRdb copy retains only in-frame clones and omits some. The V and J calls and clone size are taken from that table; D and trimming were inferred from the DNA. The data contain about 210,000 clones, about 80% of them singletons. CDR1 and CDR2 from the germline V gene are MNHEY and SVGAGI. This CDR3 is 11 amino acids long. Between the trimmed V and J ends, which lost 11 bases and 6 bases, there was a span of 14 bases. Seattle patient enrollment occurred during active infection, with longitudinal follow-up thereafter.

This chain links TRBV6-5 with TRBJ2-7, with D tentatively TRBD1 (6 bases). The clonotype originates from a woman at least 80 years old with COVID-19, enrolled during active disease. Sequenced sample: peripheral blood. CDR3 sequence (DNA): TGTGCCGGGGGATCAGGGGTCGAGCAGTACTTC. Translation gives CAGGSGVEQYF.